This TCR beta chain is drawn from a study of blood T cell repertoires in COVID-19. For the study at large: Sites across the United States, Italy and Spain contributed samples from acute and convalescent COVID-19. T cells, B-cell-depleted T cells, or PBMCs supplied cDNA or gDNA.

Some clones are missing from TCRdb's copy, which holds only in-frame ones; the method was immunoSEQ multiplex PCR. In the table there are about 150,000 clones, roughly 72% of which are singletons. Trimming took 5 bases from V and 5 from J, leaving 17 bases between them. Per the germline V gene, CDR1 is SGHRS and CDR2 is YFSETQ. This CDR3 contains 15 residues. The chain combines TRBV5-1 with TRBJ2-1; a weak D match, TRBD1 (5 bases). Sequencing input: peripheral blood. This TCR was sampled from a woman aged 80 or older with acute or convalescent COVID-19. In DNA, the CDR3 is TGCGCCAGCAGTCAGACAGCCCTATCTGACAATGAGCAGTTCTTC. Amino acid sequence: CASSQTALSDNEQFF.